Listed here are 7 T cell receptor beta chains from one sample, sequenced in a study of blood T cell repertoires in COVID-19. Only in-frame clones appear in the TCRdb table, and some are missing; sequencing was by immunoSEQ multiplex PCR. The repertoire includes 330,000 or so clones, roughly 86% of them detected once, and roughly 9.9% sits in the top ten. Material: peripheral blood. These receptors were obtained from a man aged 30-40 years with COVID-19, enrolled during active disease.

The chain joins TRBV6-5 to TRBJ1-2, with TRBD1 matching 9 bases. This CDR3 spans 14 amino acids. CDR1 and CDR2 from the germline V gene are MNHEY and SVGAGI. The V and J ends lost 4 bases and 6 bases, in that order; junction bases with no gene match: 6. As DNA, the CDR3 is TGTGCCAGCAGTTCAAGGGGACAGGGCGATGGCTACACCTTC. The encoded protein is CASSSRGQGDGYTF.

Written as DNA, the CDR3 is TGCGCCAGCAGCCCGGAACCGGGACTCACAGATACGCAGTATTTT. As protein: CASSPEPGLTDTQYF. The rearrangement joins TRBV5-1 to TRBJ2-3; D is possibly TRBD2 (6 bases). Deletions cut 4 bases from V and 2 bases from J, with 14 bases between. CDR1 is SGHRS, CDR2 YFSETQ, per germline. This CDR3 is built from 15 residues.

V is TRBV5-3 and J is TRBJ2-3; the D gene is possibly TRBD1 (6 bases). TRBV5-3 carries the ORF label, with uncertain function. The CDR3 contains 15 residues. V lost 5 bases and J lost 0, with 13 bases in between. CDR3: CARSPGTSSTDTQYF. The CDR3 nucleotides read TGTGCCAGAAGTCCAGGGACATCCAGCACAGATACGCAGTATTTT.

The genes are TRBV7-2 and TRBJ1-1; TRBD1 aligns across 12 bases. Per germline, CDR1 SGHTA and CDR2 FQGNSA. The length of the CDR3 is 15 residues. V was clipped by 4 bases and J by 10 bases; unmatched bases: 10. In nucleotides, the CDR3 is TGTGCCAGCAGCTCAGGGGGACAGGGGGCTTCTGTAGCTTTCTTT. It encodes CASSSGGQGASVAFF. Complete variable domain (other parts from reference TRBV7-2 and TRBJ1-1): GAGVSQSPSNKVTEKGKDVELRCDPISGHTALYWYRQSLGQGLEFLIYFQGNSAPDKSGLPSDRFSAERTGGSVSTLTIQRTQQEDSAVYLCASSSGGQGASVAFFGQGTRLTVV.

V usage is TRBV5-6 and J usage is TRBJ1-1; D not certain. With 2 bases removed from V and 5 bases from J, the gap between germline ends came to 7 bases. Per germline, CDR1 SGHDT and CDR2 YYEEEE. There are 12 residues in the CDR3. The CDR3 is CASSLQTTEAFF. For the CDR3, the DNA is TGTGCCAGCAGCTTACAAACGACTGAAGCTTTCTTT.

The V call is TRBV15, the J call TRBJ2-1; 9 bases agree with TRBD1. CDR3 length: 15 residues. Germline trimming cut 2 bases from V and 6 bases from J; bases unmatched to any gene: 5. Germline lookup yields CDR1 LNHNV and CDR2 YYDKDF (reference sequence). CDR3 coding DNA: TGTGCCACCAGCAGACTAGGGACAGGGTTCAATGAGCAGTTCTTC. Translation gives CATSRLGTGFNEQFF. The variable domain in full, with the rest retrieved from reference TRBV15 and TRBJ2-1, is DAMVIQNPRYQVTQFGKPVTLSCSQTLNHNVMYWYQQKSSQAPKLLFHYYDKDFNNEADTPDNFQSRRPNTSFCFLDIRSPGLGDTAMYLCATSRLGTGFNEQFFGPGTRLTVL.

In its sample, this clone was seen once. The chain has TRBV28 and TRBJ2-5; perhaps TRBD2 as D (5 bases). The CDR3 contains 18 residues. Germline loops: CDR1 MDHEN, CDR2 SYDVKM. Trimming took off 1 base at V and 4 bases at J, with 22 bases between the two ends. The CDR3, as DNA: TGTGCCAGCAGTTTATACCCCCCGGAGGACCTGAGAGGAGAGACCCAGTACTTC. Its protein is CASSLYPPEDLRGETQYF.